This TCR beta chain was captured in a study of beta chain features in type 1 diabetes. Study as a whole: Age, gender, cell numbers and subset yield matched between patients and controls.

The table lists this clone with a few counts. Its specificity is not known. General study points: Sequencing of cDNA might inflate the share of cells that strongly express TCR.

The authors reverse transcribed all of the isolated RNA, so sequencing captured expressed TCRB transcripts. Profiled with immunoSEQ multiplex PCR; TCRdb holds only in-frame clones, not every one. The repertoire holds 240,000 or so clones, with roughly 30% as singletons. The specimen was central memory CD4+ T cells from blood. The TCR originated in a man aged 30 to 39 in good health.

Here the CDR3 reads CASSRTGRQETQYF. DNA of the CDR3: TGTGCCAGCAGCCGGACAGGGAGGCAAGAGACCCAGTACTTC. The chain combines TRBV9 with TRBJ2-5; TRBD1 aligns across 8 bases. The V gene end was trimmed by 4 bases and the J gene end by 2 bases; junction bases not matched to a gene: 4. The length of the CDR3 is 14 residues. The germline V gene has CDR1 SGDLS and CDR2 YYNGEE.